This TCR beta chain derives from a study of control samples from healthy donors and cancer patients. Generated by immunoSEQ multiplex PCR, the TCRdb table keeps only in-frame clones and is missing some. Of about 150,000 clones listed, approximately 91% are singletons. Sequencing was done on a sample of blood. This TCR derives from a man between 25 and 39 years old in good health.

The DNA for the CDR3 is TGTGCCAGCAGCCCAACCCGGGGCAATGAGCAGTTCTTC. It yields the protein CASSPTRGNEQFF. This chain uses TRBV11-2 with TRBJ2-1, with TRBD2 as a possible D gene (5 bases). V was cut by 5 bases and J by 6 bases, with 11 bases left in between. This CDR3 spans 13 amino acids. CDR1 SGHAT and CDR2 FQNNGV come from the germline V gene.